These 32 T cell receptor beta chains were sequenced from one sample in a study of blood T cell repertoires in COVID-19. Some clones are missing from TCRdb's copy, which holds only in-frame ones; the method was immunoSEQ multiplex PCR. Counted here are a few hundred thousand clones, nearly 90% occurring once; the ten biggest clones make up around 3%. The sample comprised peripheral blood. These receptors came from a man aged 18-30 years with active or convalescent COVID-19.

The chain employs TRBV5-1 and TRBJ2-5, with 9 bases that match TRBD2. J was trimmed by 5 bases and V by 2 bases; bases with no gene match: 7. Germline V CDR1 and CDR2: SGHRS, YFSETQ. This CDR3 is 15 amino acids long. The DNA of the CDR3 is TGCGCCAGCAGCTTAGCGGGGGGCCCGGTGGAGACCCAGTACTTC. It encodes CASSLAGGPVETQYF.

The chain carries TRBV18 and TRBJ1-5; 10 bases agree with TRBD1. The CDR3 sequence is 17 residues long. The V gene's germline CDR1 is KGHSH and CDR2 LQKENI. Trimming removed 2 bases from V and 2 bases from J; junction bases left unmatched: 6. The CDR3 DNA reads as TGTGCCAGCTCACCAGGACAGGGGGTTAGCGGCAATCAGCCCCAGCATTTT. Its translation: CASSPGQGVSGNQPQHF.

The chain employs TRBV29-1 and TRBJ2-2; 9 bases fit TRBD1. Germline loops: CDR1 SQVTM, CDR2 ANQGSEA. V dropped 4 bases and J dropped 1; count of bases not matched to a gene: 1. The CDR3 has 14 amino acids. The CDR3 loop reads CSVVDRGNTGELFF. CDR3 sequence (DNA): TGCAGCGTTGTGGACAGGGGGAACACCGGGGAGCTGTTTTTT.

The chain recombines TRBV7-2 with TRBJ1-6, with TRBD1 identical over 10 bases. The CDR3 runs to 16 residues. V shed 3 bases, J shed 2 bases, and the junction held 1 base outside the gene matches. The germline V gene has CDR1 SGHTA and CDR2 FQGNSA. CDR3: CASSLGTGAYNSPLHF. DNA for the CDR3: TGTGCCAGCAGCTTGGGGACAGGGGCCTATAATTCACCCCTCCACTTT.

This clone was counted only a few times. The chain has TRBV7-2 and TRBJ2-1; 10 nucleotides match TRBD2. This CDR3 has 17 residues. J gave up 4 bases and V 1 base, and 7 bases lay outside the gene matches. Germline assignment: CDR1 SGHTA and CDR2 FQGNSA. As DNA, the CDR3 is TGTGCCAGCAGCTTAGATGGACTAGCGGTTAGGTACAATGAGCAGTTCTTC. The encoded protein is CASSLDGLAVRYNEQFF.

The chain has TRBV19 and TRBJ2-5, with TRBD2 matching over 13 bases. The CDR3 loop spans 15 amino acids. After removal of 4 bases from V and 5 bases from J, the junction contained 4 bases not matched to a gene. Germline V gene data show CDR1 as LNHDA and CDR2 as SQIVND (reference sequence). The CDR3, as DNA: TGTGCCAGTAGTAAGGGACTAGCGGGAACGGAGACCCAGTACTTC. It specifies CASSKGLAGTETQYF.

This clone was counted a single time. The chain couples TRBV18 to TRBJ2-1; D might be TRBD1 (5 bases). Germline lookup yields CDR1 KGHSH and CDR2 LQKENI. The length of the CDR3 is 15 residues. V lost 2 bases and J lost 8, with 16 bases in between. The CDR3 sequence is CASSPYAQGTDEQFF. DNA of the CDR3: TGTGCCAGCTCACCATATGCCCAGGGCACGGATGAGCAGTTCTTC.

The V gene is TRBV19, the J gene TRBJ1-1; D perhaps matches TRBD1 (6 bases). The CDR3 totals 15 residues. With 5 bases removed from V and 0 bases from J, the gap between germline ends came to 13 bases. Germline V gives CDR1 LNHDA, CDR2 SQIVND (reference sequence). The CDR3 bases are TGTGCCAGTAGTCAAAACAGGGTTTTGAACACTGAAGCTTTCTTT. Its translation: CASSQNRVLNTEAFF. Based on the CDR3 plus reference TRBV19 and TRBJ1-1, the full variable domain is DGGITQSPKYLFRKEGQNVTLSCEQNLNHDAMYWYRQDPGQGLRLIYYSQIVNDFQKGDIAEGYSVSREKKESFPLTVTSAQKNPTAFYLCASSQNRVLNTEAFFGQGTRLTVV.

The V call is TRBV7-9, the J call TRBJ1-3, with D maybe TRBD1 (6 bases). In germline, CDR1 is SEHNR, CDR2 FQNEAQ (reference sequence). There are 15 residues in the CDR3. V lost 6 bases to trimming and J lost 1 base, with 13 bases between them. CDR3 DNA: TGTGCCAGCAGAGTAGGGGGAATATCTGGAAACACCATATATTTT. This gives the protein CASRVGGISGNTIYF.

The CDR3 DNA reads as TGTGCCAGCAGTTATAGCGCTGAAGCTTTCTTT. Translation gives CASSYSAEAFF. The chain combines TRBV6-2 or TRBV6-3 with TRBJ1-1; no definite D call. Germline V gene data show CDR1 as MNHEY and CDR2 as SVGEGT. Trimming cost V 3 bases and J 6 bases, with 5 bases left between them. The CDR3 sequence is 11 residues long.

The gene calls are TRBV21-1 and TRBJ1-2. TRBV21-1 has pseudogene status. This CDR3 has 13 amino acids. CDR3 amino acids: CASSNYSVDGYTF. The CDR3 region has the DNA TGTGCCAGCAGCAACTACTCGGTTGATGGCTACACCTTC.

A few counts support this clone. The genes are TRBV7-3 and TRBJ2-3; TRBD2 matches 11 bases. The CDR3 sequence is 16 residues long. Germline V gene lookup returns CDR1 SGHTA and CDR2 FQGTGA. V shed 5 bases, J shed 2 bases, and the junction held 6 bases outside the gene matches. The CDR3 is CASSPGTSGPTDTQYF. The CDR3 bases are TGTGCCAGCAGCCCCGGGACTAGCGGCCCCACAGATACGCAGTATTTT.

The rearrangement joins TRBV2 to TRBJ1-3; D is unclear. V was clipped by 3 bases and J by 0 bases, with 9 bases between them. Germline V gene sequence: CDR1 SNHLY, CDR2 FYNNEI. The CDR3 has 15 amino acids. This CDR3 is CASSDLDISGNTIYF. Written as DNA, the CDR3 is TGTGCCAGCAGTGATCTCGACATCTCTGGAAACACCATATATTTT.

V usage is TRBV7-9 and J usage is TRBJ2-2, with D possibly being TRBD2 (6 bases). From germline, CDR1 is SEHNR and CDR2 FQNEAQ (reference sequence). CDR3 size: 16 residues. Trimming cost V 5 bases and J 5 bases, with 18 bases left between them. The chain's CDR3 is CASSPAEGAATGELFF. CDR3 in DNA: TGTGCCAGCAGCCCCGCGGAGGGAGCAGCTACCGGGGAGCTGTTTTTT.

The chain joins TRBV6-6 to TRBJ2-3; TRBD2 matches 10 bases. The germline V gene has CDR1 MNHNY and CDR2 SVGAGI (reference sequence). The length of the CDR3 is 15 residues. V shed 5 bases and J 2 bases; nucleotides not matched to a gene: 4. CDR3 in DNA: TGTGCCAGCAGTCACACTAGCGGGATCACAGATACGCAGTATTTT. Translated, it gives CASSHTSGITDTQYF.

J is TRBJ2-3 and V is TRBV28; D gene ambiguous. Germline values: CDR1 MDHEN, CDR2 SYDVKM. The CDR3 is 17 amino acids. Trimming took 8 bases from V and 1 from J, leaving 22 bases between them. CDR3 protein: CASRPYLGTSGTDTQYF. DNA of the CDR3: TGTGCCAGCCGCCCGTATTTGGGCACCTCGGGCACAGATACGCAGTATTTT.

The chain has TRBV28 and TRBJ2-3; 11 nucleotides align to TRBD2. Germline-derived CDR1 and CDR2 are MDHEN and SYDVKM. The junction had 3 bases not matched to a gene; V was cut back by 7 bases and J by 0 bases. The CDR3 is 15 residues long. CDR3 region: CASKVAGGSTDTQYF. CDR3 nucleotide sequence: TGTGCCAGCAAAGTAGCGGGAGGGAGCACAGATACGCAGTATTTT.

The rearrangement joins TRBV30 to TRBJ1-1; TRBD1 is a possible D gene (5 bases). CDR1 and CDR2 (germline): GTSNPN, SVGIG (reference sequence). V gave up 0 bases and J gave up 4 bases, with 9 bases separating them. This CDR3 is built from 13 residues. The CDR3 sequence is CAWSVRGVTEAFF. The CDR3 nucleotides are TGTGCCTGGAGTGTACGGGGGGTCACTGAAGCTTTCTTT.

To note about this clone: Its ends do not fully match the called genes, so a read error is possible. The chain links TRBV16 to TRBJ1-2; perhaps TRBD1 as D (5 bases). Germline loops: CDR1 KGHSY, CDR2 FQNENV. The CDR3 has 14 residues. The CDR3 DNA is TGTGCCAGCAGCCAATCGATTTCGGCAGGGTTGCCCCTCTTC. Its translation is CASSQSISAGLPLF.

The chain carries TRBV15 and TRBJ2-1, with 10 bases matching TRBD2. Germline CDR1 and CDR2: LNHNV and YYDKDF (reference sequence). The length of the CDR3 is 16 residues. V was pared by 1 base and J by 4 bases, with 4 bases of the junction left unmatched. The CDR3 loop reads CATSRVGLAVYNEQFF. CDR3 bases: TGTGCCACCAGCAGAGTAGGACTAGCGGTTTACAATGAGCAGTTCTTC.

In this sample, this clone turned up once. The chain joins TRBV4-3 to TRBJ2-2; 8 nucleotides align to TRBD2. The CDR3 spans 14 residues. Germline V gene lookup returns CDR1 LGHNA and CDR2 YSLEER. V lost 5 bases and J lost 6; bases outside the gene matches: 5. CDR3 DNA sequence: TGCGCCAGCAGCGTACGTAGCGGGGCCGGGGAGCTGTTTTTT. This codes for CASSVRSGAGELFF.

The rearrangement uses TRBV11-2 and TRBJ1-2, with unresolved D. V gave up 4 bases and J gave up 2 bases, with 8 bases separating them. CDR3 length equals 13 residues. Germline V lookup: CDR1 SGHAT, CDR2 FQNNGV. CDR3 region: CASSSHINYGYTF. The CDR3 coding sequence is TGTGCCAGCAGCTCCCACATAAACTATGGCTACACCTTC.

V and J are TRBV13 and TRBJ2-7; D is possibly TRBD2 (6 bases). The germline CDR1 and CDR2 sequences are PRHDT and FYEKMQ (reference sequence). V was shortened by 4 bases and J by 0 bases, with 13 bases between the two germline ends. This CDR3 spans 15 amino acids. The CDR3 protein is CASSSRDLSSYEQYF. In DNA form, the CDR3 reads TGTGCCAGCAGCTCCCGGGACTTGAGCTCCTACGAGCAGTACTTC.

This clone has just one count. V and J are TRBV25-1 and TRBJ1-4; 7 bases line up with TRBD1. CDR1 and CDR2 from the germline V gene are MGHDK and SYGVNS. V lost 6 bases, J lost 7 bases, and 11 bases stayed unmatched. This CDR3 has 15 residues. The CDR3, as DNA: TGTGCCAGCAGCCCCAGGGGGGCTATCCGTGAAAAACTGTTTTTT. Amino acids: CASSPRGAIREKLFF.

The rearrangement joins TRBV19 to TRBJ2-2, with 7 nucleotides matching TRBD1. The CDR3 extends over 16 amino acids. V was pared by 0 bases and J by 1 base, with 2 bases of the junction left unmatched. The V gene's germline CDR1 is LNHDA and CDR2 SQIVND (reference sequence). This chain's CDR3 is CASSIDGTVNTGELFF. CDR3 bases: TGTGCCAGTAGTATAGATGGGACAGTGAACACCGGGGAGCTGTTTTTT.

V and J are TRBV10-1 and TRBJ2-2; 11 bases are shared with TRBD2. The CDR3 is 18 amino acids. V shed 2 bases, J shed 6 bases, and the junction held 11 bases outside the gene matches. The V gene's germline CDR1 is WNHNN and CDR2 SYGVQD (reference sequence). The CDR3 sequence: CASSEPLAGGPGAGELFF. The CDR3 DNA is TGCGCCAGCAGTGAGCCCCTAGCGGGGGGTCCCGGCGCCGGGGAGCTGTTTTTT.

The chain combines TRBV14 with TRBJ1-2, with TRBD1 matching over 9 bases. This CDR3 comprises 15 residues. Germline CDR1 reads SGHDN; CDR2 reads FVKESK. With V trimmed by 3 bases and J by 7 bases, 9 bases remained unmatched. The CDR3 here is CASSQKQGAIVGYTF. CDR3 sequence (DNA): TGTGCCAGCAGCCAGAAACAGGGGGCGATAGTTGGCTACACCTTC. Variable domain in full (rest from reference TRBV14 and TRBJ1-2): EAGVTQFPSHSVIEKGQTVTLRCDPISGHDNLYWYRRVMGKEIKFLLHFVKESKQDESGMPNNRFLAERTGGTYSTLKVQPAELEDSGVYFCASSQKQGAIVGYTFGSGTRLTVV.

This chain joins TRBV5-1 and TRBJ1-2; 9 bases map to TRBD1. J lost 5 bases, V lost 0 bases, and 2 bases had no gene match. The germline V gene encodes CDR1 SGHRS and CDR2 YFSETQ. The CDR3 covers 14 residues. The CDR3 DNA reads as TGCGCCAGCAGCTTGGGACAGGGGGAATATGGCTACACCTTC. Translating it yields CASSLGQGEYGYTF.

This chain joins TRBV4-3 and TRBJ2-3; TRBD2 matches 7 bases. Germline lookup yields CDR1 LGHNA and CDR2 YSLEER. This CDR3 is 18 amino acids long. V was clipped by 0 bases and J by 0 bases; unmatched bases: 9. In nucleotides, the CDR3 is TGCGCCAGCAGCCAAGATAGGCTAGCGGAAGAAAGCACAGATACGCAGTATTTT. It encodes CASSQDRLAEESTDTQYF.

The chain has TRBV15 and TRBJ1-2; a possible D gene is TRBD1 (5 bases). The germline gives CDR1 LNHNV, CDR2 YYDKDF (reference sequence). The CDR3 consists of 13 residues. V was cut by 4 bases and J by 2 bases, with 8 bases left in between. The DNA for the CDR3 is TGTGCCACCAGCACTTCAGGGAACTATGGCTACACCTTC. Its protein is CATSTSGNYGYTF.

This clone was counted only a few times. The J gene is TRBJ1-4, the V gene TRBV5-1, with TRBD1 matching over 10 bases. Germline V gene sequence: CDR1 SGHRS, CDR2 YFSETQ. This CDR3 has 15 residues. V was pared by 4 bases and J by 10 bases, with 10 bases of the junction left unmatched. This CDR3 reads CASSPTGTGVGKLFF. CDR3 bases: TGCGCCAGCAGCCCAACCGGGACAGGGGTTGGAAAACTGTTTTTT.

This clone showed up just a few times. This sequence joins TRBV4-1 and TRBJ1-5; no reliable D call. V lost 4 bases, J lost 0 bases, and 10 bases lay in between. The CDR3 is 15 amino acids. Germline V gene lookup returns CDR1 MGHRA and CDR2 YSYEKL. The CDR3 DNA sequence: TGCGCCAGCAGCCTCAGGCCTTATAGCAATCAGCCCCAGCATTTT. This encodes CASSLRPYSNQPQHF.